This TCR beta chain comes out of a study of CD8 T cells in ankylosing spondylitis. This clonotype was detected only a few times. The target antigen is unknown. TCRdb fed the 5' RACE reads into MiXCR, producing one record per CDR3 protein. This table has around 140,000 distinct CDR3 sequences, more than 15% appearing once. Overall study findings and caveats: A TCR beta motif made of fewer than 10 highly homologous variants seemed typical of ankylosing spondylitis blood. According to the report, clones linked to the disease were significantly enriched in matched synovial fluid samples taken from ankylosing spondylitis patients.

J gave up 4 bases and V 0 bases, and 3 bases lay outside the gene matches. CDR3 length equals 17 residues. Germline loops: CDR1 SGHDT, CDR2 YYEEEE. The sequenced sample was blood, either unsorted or a sorted T cell fraction (not recorded which). The receptor's source is a male donor with ankylosing spondylitis. The chain is built from TRBV5-6 and TRBJ2-1; 14 nucleotides agree with TRBD2. CDR3 protein: CASSLEGLAGAYNEQFF. Here the CDR3 DNA reads TGTGCCAGCAGCTTGGAGGGACTAGCGGGAGCATACAATGAGCAGTTCTTC.